This is a list of T cell receptor beta chains from one sample in a study of T-cell reconstitution after alpha-beta-depleted transplantation in children. TCRdb itself ran the PCR reads through MiXCR, one entry per CDR3 protein. The sample has hundreds of thousands of distinct CDR3 sequences; about 33% are singletons. This specimen was PBMCs from the stem cell graft donor, taken from the stem cell graft. The receptors stem from a human donor who donated a stem cell graft to a child with aplastic anemia. CDR3s include the opening cysteine and the closing phenylalanine or tryptophan. Each record gives: CDR3 protein, CDR3 DNA, V gene, D gene, clone size, J gene. D genes are given only for firm matches. Clone size is shown for a subset of rows, as once, few, many or a class of expanded clone.

CDR3aa: CASSRKSVVAFF
CDR3nt: TGTGCCAGCAGTAGAAAGTCTGTAGTAGCTTTCTTT
v_gene: TRBV28
d_gene: .
abundance: .
j_gene: TRBJ1-1

CDR3aa: CASSYDWGDQPQHF
CDR3nt: TGTGCCAGCAGTTATGACTGGGGGGATCAGCCCCAGCATTTT
v_gene: TRBV6-2/TRBV6-3
d_gene: .
abundance: .
j_gene: TRBJ1-5

CDR3aa: CASRSTSGGSQETQYF
CDR3nt: TGTGCCAGCAGGTCGACTAGCGGGGGCTCCCAAGAGACCCAGTACTTC
v_gene: TRBV12-3/TRBV12-4
d_gene: TRBD2
abundance: .
j_gene: TRBJ2-5

CDR3aa: CASSHTTGPNTEAFF
CDR3nt: TGTGCCAGCAGTCATACGACAGGACCGAACACTGAAGCTTTCTTT
v_gene: TRBV6-1
d_gene: .
abundance: few
j_gene: TRBJ1-1

CDR3aa: CSAKGGTNSPLHF
CDR3nt: TGCAGTGCTAAGGGGGGCACTAATTCACCCCTCCACTTT
v_gene: TRBV20-1
d_gene: .
abundance: few
j_gene: TRBJ1-6

CDR3aa: CASSLAGPASTDTQYF
CDR3nt: TGTGCCAGCAGTTTAGCCGGGCCGGCGAGCACAGATACGCAGTATTTT
v_gene: TRBV28
d_gene: .
abundance: few
j_gene: TRBJ2-3

CDR3aa: CASSFWRESPDTQYF
CDR3nt: TGTGCCAGCAGTTTTTGGCGGGAGAGTCCAGATACGCAGTATTTT
v_gene: TRBV6-2/TRBV6-3
d_gene: TRBD2
abundance: .
j_gene: TRBJ2-3

CDR3aa: CASSLLWETSGSLNEQFF
CDR3nt: TGTGCCAGCAGCTTGCTCTGGGAGACTAGCGGGAGTCTCAATGAGCAGTTCTTC
v_gene: TRBV5-4
d_gene: TRBD2
abundance: .
j_gene: TRBJ2-1

CDR3aa: CASSQRHNIRDLEQFF
CDR3nt: TGTGCCAGCAGCCAACGTCATAATATTAGGGATTTGGAGCAGTTCTTC
v_gene: TRBV7-9
d_gene: .
abundance: .
j_gene: TRBJ2-1

CDR3aa: CSVGSGPKSYNEQFF
CDR3nt: TGCAGCGTGGGTAGCGGCCCAAAATCCTACAATGAGCAGTTCTTC
v_gene: TRBV29-1
d_gene: .
abundance: .
j_gene: TRBJ2-1

CDR3aa: CASSLGPGDTEAFF
CDR3nt: TGTGCCAGCAGCTTGGGGCCTGGGGACACTGAAGCTTTCTTT
v_gene: TRBV5-6
d_gene: .
abundance: .
j_gene: TRBJ1-1

CDR3aa: CASSQAWDYRRNEQFF
CDR3nt: TGCGCCAGCAGCCAAGCCTGGGACTACCGGAGGAATGAGCAGTTCTTC
v_gene: TRBV4-3
d_gene: TRBD2
abundance: .
j_gene: TRBJ2-1

CDR3aa: CASSLGWADAGYTF
CDR3nt: TGTGCCAGCAGCTTAGGTTGGGCAGATGCTGGCTACACCTTC
v_gene: TRBV11-2
d_gene: .
abundance: .
j_gene: TRBJ1-2

CDR3aa: CASSLLPGLAGGPGKTQYF
CDR3nt: TGTGCCAGCAGCTTACTTCCGGGACTAGCGGGAGGTCCTGGGAAGACCCAGTACTTC
v_gene: TRBV11-2
d_gene: TRBD2
abundance: .
j_gene: TRBJ2-5

CDR3aa: CASSDPRQGTTNEKLFF
CDR3nt: TGTGCCAGCAGTGACCCTAGACAGGGGACGACTAATGAAAAACTGTTTTTT
v_gene: TRBV25-1
d_gene: TRBD1
abundance: .
j_gene: TRBJ1-4

CDR3aa: CASSFGLVKETQYF
CDR3nt: TGTGCCAGCAGCTTTGGACTAGTGAAAGAGACCCAGTACTTC
v_gene: TRBV7-2
d_gene: TRBD2
abundance: .
j_gene: TRBJ2-5